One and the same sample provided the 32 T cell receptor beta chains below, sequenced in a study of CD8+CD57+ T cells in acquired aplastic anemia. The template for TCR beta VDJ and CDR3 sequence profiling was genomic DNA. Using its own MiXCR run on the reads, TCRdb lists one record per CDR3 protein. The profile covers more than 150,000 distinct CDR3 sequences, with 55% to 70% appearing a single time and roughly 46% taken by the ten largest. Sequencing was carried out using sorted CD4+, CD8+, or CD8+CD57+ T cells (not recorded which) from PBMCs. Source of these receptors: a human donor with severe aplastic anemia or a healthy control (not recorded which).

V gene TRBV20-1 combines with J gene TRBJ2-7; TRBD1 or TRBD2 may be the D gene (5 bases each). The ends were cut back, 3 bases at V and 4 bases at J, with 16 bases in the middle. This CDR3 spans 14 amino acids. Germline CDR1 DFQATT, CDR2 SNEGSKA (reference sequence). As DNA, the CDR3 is TGCAGTGCTAGGGGGGTGTCAGGGCTGTACGAGCAGTACTTC. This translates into CSARGVSGLYEQYF.

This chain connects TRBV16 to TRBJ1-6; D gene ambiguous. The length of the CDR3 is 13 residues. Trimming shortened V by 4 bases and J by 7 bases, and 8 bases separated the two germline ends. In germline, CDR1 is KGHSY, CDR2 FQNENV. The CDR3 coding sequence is TGTGCCAGCAGCCCTTGGGAGAATTCACCCCTCCACTTT. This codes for CASSPWENSPLHF.

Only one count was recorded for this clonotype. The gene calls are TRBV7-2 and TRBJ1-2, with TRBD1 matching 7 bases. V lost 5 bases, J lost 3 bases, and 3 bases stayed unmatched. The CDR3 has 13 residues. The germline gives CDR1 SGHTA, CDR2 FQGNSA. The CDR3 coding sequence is TGTGCCAGCAGCAGGACAGGAGACTATGGCTACACCTTC. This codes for CASSRTGDYGYTF.

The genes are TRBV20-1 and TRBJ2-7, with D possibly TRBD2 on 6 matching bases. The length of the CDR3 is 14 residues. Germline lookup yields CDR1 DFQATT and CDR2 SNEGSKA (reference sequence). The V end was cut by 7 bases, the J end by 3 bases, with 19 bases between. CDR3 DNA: TGCAGTGGATCCACCGGGACTGGGAACTACGAGCAGTACTTC. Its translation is CSGSTGTGNYEQYF.

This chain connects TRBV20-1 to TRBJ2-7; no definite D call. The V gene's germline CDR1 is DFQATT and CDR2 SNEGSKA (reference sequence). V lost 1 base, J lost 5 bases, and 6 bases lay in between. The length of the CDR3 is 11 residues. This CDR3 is CSARAPDEQYF. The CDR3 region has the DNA TGCAGTGCTAGAGCCCCGGACGAGCAGTACTTC.

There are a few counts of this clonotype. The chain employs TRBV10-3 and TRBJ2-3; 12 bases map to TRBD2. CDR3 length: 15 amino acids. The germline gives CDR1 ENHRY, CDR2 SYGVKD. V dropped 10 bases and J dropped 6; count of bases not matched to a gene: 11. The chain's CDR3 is CATRLAGGGLDTQYF. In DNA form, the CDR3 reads TGTGCCACCAGGCTAGCGGGGGGGGGTCTCGATACGCAGTATTTT.

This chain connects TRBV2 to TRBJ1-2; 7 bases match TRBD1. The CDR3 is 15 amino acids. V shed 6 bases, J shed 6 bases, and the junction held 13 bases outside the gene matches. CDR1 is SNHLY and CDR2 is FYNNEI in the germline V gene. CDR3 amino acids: CASSPTAGTADGYTF. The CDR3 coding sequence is TGTGCCAGCAGCCCTACAGCCGGGACAGCCGATGGCTACACCTTC.

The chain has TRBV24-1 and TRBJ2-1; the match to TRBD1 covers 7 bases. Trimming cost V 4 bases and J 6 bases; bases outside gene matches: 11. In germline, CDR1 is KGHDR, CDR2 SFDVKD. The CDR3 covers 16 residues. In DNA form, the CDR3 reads TGTGCCACCAGTGACCCTAGACAGGGACAGAGCAATGAGCAGTTCTTC. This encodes CATSDPRQGQSNEQFF.

CDR3 bases: TGTGCCAGCAGCTTAGGACTAGCGGGTAGAGAGCAGTACTTC. This gives the protein CASSLGLAGREQYF. The V gene is TRBV7-9, the J gene TRBJ2-7, with 10 bases fitting TRBD2. With V trimmed by 1 base and J by 7 bases, 4 bases remained unmatched. The CDR3 spans 14 residues. CDR1 and CDR2 (germline): SEHNR, FQNEAQ (reference sequence).

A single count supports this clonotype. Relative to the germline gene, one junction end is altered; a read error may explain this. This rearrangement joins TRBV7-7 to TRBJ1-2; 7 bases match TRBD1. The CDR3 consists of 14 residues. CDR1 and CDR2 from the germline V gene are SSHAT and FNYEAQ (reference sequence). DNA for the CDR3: TGTGCTAGCAGCCCACTCGGGACAGCGGGAGGCTACACCTTC. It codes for CASSPLGTAGGYTF.

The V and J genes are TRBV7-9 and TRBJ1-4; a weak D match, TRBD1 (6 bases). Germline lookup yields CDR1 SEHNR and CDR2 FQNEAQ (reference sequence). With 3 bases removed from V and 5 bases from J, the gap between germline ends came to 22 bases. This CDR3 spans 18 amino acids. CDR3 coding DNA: TGTGCCAGCAGCTTTTCGAGCGGGGGGCCTACGAGCAATGAAAAACTGTTTTTT. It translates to CASSFSSGGPTSNEKLFF.

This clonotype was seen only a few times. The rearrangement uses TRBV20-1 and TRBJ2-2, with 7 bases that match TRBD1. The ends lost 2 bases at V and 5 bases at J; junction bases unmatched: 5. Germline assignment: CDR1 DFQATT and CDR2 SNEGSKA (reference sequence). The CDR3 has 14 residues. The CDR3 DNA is TGCAGTGCTAGACTAGGGGGCGGAACCGGGGAGCTGTTTTTT. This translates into CSARLGGGTGELFF.

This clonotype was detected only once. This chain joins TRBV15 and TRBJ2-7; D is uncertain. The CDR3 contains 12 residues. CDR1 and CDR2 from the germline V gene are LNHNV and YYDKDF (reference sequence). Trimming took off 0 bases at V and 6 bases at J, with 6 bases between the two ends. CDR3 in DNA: TGTGCCACCAGCAGAGATAGGAGCGAGCAGTACTTC. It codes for CATSRDRSEQYF.

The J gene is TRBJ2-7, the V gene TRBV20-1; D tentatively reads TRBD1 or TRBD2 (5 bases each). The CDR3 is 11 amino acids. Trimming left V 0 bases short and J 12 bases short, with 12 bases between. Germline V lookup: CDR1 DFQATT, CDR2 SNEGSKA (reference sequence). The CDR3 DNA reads TGCAGTGCTAGAGAAGGGACCGTAAGGTACTTC. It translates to CSAREGTVRYF.

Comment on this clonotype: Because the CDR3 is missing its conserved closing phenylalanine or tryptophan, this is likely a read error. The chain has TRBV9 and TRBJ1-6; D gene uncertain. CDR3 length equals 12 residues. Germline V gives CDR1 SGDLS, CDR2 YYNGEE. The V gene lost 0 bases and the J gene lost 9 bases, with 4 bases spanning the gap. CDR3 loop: CASSVGSSPLHS. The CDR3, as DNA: TGTGCCAGCAGCGTAGGGAGTTCACCCCTCCACTCT.

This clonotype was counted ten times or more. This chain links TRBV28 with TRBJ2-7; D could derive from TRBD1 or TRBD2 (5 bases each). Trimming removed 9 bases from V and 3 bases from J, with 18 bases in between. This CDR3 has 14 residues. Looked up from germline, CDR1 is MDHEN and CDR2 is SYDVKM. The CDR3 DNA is TGTGCCAGGACTCTGACCGGGACGGACTACGAGCAGTACTTC. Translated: CARTLTGTDYEQYF.

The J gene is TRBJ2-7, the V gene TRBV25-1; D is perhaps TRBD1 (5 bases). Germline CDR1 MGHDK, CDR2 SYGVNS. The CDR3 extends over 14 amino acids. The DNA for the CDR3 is TGTGCTCATCGATTCAGGGTTGACGGCTACGAGCAGTACTTC. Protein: CAHRFRVDGYEQYF.

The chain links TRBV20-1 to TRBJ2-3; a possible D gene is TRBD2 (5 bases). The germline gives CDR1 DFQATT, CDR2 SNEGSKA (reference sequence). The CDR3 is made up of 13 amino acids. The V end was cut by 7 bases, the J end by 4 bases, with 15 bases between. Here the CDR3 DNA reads TGCAGTGGCCGACCCCGAGGGCCAGATACGCAGTATTTT. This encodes CSGRPRGPDTQYF.

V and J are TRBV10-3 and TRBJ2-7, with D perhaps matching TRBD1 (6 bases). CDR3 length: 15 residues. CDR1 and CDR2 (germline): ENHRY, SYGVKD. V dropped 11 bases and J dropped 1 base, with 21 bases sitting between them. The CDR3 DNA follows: TGTGCCGCCCTTAATGGCAGGGGAAGATCCTACGAGCAGTACTTC. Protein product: CAALNGRGRSYEQYF.

CDR3 loop: CASSLGLSHPSYNEQFF. The CDR3 nucleotides are TGTGCCAGCAGCTTGGGGTTGAGCCACCCCTCCTACAATGAGCAGTTCTTC. V and J are TRBV7-2 and TRBJ2-1; D gene uncertain. V was cut by 3 bases and J by 0 bases, with 15 bases left in between. The CDR3 has 17 amino acids. Germline V CDR1 and CDR2: SGHTA, FQGNSA. Filled out from reference TRBV7-2 and TRBJ2-1, the complete variable domain reads GAGVSQSPSNKVTEKGKDVELRCDPISGHTALYWYRQSLGQGLEFLIYFQGNSAPDKSGLPSDRFSAERTGGSVSTLTIQRTQQEDSAVYLCASSLGLSHPSYNEQFFGPGTRLTVL.

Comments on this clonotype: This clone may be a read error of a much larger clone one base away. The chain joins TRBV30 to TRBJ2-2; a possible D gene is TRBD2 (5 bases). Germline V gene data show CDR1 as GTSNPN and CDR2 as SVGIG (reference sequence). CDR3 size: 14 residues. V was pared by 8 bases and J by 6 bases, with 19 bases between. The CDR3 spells CAQSGISHSGELFF. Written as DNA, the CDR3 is TGTGCCCAGAGCGGAATTAGCCATTCCGGGGAGCTGTTTTTT.

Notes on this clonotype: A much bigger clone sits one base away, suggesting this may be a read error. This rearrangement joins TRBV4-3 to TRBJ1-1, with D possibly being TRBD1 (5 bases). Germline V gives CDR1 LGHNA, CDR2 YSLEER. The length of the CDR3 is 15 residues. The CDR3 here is CASSLAGGLGTGAFF. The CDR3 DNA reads TGCGCCAGCAGCCTCGCCGGGGGGTTGGGAACTGGAGCTTTCTTT.

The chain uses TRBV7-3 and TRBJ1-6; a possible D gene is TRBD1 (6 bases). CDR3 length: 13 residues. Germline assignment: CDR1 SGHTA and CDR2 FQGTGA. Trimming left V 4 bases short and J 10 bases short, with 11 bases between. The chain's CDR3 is CASSYTGLSPLHF. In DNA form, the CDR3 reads TGTGCCAGCAGCTATACAGGGTTGTCACCCCTCCACTTT.

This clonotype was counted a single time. As DNA, the CDR3 is TGTGCCAGTAGTATTGAGAGGGGTCAGACCCAGTACTTC. Protein: CASSIERGQTQYF. J is TRBJ2-5 and V is TRBV19; D assignment may be TRBD1 or TRBD2 (5 bases each). V lost 3 bases and J lost 6, with 11 bases in between. The CDR3 is 13 amino acids. Germline loops: CDR1 LNHDA, CDR2 SQIVND (reference sequence).

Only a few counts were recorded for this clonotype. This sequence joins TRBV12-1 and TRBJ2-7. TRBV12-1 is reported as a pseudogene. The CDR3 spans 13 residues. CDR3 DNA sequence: TGTGCCAGCAGCTTTGGTCGTCTCTACGAGCAGTACTTC. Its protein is CASSFGRLYEQYF.

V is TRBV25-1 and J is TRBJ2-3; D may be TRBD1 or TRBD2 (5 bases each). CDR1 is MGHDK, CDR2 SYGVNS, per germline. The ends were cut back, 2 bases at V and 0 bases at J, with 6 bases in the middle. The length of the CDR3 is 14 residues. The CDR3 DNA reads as TGTGCCAGCAGTGAACGGGGCAGCACAGATACGCAGTATTTT. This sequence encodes CASSERGSTDTQYF.

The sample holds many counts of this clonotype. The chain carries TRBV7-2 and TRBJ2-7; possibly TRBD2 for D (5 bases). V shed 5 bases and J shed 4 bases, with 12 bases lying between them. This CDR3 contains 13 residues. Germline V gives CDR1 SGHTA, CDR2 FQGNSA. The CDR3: CASSAGVTYEQYF. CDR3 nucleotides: TGTGCCAGCAGCGCCGGGGTTACGTACGAGCAGTACTTC.

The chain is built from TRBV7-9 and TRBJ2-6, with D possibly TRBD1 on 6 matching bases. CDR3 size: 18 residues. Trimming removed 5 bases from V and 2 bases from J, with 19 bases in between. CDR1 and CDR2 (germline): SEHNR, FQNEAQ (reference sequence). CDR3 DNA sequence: TGTGCCAGCAGCCGTCCCGGGACAAGCTTAACTGGGGCCAACGTCCTGACTTTC. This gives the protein CASSRPGTSLTGANVLTF.

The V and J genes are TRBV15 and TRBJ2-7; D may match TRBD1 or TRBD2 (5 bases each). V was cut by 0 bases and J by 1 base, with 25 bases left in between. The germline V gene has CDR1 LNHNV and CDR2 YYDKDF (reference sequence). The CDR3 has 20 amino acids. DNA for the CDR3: TGTGCCACCAGCAGAGAAGGGGTGGACGGACTGACTCAGGAATCCTACGAGCAGTACTTC. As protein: CATSREGVDGLTQESYEQYF.

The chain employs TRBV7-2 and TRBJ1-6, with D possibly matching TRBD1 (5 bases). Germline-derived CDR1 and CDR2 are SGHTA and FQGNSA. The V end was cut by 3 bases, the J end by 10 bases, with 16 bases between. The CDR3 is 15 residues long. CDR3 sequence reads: CASSLVRGVGSPLHF. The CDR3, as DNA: TGTGCCAGCAGCTTGGTGCGGGGGGTTGGGTCACCCCTCCACTTT.

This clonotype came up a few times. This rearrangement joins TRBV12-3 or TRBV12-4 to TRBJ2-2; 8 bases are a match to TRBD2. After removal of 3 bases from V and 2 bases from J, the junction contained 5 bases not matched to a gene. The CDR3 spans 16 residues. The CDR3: CASSFRLARNTGELFF. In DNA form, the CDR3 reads TGTGCCAGCAGTTTTCGACTAGCGAGAAACACCGGGGAGCTGTTTTTT.

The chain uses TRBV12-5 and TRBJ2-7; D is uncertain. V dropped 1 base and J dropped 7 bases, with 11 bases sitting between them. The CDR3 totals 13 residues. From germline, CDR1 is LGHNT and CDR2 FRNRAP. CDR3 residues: CASGLAQPSEQYF. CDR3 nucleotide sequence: TGTGCTAGTGGTTTGGCACAGCCTTCGGAGCAGTACTTC.